This T cell receptor (beta chain) was identified in a study of OX40 agonist ivuxolimab in advanced cancers. Whole-study context: Clinicians treated patients with ivuxolimab, an agonistic anti-OX40 (CD134) antibody. Dose-escalation patients were diagnosed with hepatocellular carcinoma, melanoma, renal cell cancer or head and neck cancer.

A remark on this clone: What it binds is not known.

Sequenced by immunoSEQ multiplex PCR; TCRdb stores in-frame clones only, minus some. The repertoire includes 65,000 to 75,000 clones, about 90% of them detected once, and more than 3.5% sits in the top ten. Notes on the study in general: CD4+ and CD8+ T cells in blood underwent clonal expansion by week 6 at 0.1 to 3.0 mg/kg. In CD8+ T cells, expanded clones were on average more numerous than in CD4+.

CDR3 size: 15 residues. V lost 3 bases, J lost 7 bases, and 16 bases lay in between. Germline V CDR1 and CDR2: MNHEY, SMNVEV (reference sequence). The origin of this receptor is an adult with an advanced solid tumor such as melanoma, head and neck, liver or kidney cancer. The chain recombines TRBV27 with TRBJ1-5; possible D gene TRBD1, 5 bases. The material was CD4+ or CD8+ T cells sorted from blood, obtained in a trial of the OX40 agonist ivuxolimab. The CDR3 region has the DNA TGTGCCAGCAGTTTGGGCCCGGGGGGGAGCCAGCCCCAGCATTTT. It encodes CASSLGPGGSQPQHF.